This entry is about one T cell receptor beta chain. The data originate from a study of blood T cell repertoires in COVID-19. Study summary: Acute-phase and convalescent COVID-19 samples originated in the United States, Italy and Spain. In each case, the material was cDNA or gDNA derived from T cells, B-cell-depleted T cells, or PBMCs.

Trimming at V came to 5 bases and at J to 5 bases, leaving 2 bases not matched to a gene. The CDR3 is 15 amino acids. Germline CDR1 SGHRS, CDR2 YFSETQ. Original methodology: Estimated nucleated cell counts came from reference gene primer amplification. Sequenced by immunoSEQ multiplex PCR; TCRdb stores in-frame clones only, minus some. V and J calls plus clone size are reproduced from that table; the DNA served to infer D and trimming. This table holds about 100,000 clones, 70% to 85% found once. The clonotype comes from a woman aged 60-75 years with acute or convalescent COVID-19. Material for sequencing was peripheral blood. The genes are TRBV5-1 and TRBJ2-1; TRBD2 matches at 15 bases. Here the CDR3 DNA reads TGCGCCAGCAGGAGGACTAGCGGGGGGGACAATGAGCAGTTCTTC. As protein: CASRRTSGGDNEQFF.